Described below is a single T cell receptor beta chain sequence and its context. As yet, its antigen is unknown. Baseline was the first blood sampling point, followed by cycle 4 day 1 and cycle 7 day 1. This sample is part of a study of OX40 agonist ivuxolimab in advanced cancers. Across the whole study: With ivuxolimab, an agonistic anti-OX40 (CD134) antibody, patients were treated. Overall study findings and caveats: Clonal expansion by week 6 occurred in CD4+ and CD8+ blood T cells (at 0.1 to 3.0 mg/kg).

TCRdb's table, derived via immunoSEQ multiplex PCR, lists solely in-frame clones and lacks some. The sample carries 23,000 or so clones, 84% recorded once. Trimming cost V 4 bases and J 0 bases, with 13 bases left between them. The germline V gene has CDR1 SGHAT and CDR2 FQDESV (reference sequence). CDR3 length: 15 amino acids. The sequence came from an adult with an advanced solid tumor such as melanoma, head and neck, liver or kidney cancer. The chain couples TRBV11-1 to TRBJ2-7, with D possibly matching TRBD1 (6 bases). Sequencing used CD4+ or CD8+ T cells sorted from blood, obtained in a trial of the OX40 agonist ivuxolimab. The CDR3 coding sequence is TGTGCCAGCAGCTACAGGGATCTAGGCTCCTACGAGCAGTACTTC. This codes for CASSYRDLGSYEQYF.